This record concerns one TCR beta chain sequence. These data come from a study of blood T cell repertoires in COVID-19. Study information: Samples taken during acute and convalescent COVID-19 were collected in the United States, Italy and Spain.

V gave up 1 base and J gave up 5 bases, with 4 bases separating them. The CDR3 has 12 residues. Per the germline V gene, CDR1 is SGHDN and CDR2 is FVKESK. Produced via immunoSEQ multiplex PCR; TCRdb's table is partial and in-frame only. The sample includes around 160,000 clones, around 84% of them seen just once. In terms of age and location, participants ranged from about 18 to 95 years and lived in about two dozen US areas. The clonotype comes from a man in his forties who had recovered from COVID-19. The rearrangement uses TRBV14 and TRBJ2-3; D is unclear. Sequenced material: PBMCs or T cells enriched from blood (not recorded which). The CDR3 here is CASSQALDTQYF. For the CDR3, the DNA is TGTGCCAGCAGCCAAGCCCTAGATACGCAGTATTTT.